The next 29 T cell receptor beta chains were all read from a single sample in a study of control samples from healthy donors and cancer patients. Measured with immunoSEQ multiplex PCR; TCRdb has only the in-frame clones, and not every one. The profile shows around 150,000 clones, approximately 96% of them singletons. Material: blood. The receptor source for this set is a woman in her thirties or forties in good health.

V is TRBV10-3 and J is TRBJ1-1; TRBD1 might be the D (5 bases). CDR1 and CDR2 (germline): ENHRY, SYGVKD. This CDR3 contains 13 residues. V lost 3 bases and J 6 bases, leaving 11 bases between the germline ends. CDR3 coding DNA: TGTGCCATCAGTGATGGGGGAGGATCTGAAGCTTTCTTT. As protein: CAISDGGGSEAFF.

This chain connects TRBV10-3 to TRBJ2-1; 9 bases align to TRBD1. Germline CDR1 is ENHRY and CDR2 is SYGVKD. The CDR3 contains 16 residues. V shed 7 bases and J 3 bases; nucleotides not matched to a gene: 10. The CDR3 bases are TGTGCCATCACTTTGAACCGGGACAGGGTCTACAATGAGCAGTTCTTC. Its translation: CAITLNRDRVYNEQFF.

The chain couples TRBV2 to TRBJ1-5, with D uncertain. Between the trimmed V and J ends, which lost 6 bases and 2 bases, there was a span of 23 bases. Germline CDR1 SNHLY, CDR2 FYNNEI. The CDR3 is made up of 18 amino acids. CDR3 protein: CASSSGRSSPWGNQPQHF. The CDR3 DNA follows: TGTGCCAGCAGCTCAGGACGGAGCTCTCCCTGGGGCAATCAGCCCCAGCATTTT.

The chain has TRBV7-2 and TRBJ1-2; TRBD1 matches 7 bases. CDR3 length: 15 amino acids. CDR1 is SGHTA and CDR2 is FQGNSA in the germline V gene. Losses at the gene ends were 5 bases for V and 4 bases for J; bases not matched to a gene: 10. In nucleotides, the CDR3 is TGTGCCAGCAGCGCCAATCACAGGGGATTCTATGGCTACACCTTC. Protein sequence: CASSANHRGFYGYTF.

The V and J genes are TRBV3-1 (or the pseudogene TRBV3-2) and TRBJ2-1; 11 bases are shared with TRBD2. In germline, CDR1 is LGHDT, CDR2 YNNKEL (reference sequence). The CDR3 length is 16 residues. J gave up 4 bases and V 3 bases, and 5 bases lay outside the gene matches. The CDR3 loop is CASSHPLAGDYNEQFF. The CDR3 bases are TGTGCCAGCAGCCACCCACTAGCGGGGGATTACAATGAGCAGTTCTTC.

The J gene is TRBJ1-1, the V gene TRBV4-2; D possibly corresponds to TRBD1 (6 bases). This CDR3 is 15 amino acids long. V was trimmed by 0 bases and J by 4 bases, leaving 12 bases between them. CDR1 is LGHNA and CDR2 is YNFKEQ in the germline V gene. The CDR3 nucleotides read TGTGCCAGCAGCCAAGAACGGGGGCTTGTCACTGAAGCTTTCTTT. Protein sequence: CASSQERGLVTEAFF.

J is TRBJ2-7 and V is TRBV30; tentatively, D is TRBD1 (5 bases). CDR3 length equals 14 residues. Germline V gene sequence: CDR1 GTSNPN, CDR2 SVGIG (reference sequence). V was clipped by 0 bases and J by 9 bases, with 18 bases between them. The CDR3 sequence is CAWSVLYARGWQYF. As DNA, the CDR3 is TGTGCCTGGAGTGTATTGTACGCAAGGGGATGGCAGTACTTC. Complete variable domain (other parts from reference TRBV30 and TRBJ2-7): SQTIHQWPATLVQPVGSPLSLECTVEGTSNPNLYWYRQAAGRGLQLLFYSVGIGQISSEVPQNLSASRPQDRQFILSSKKLLLSDSGFYLCAWSVLYARGWQYFGPGTRLTVT.

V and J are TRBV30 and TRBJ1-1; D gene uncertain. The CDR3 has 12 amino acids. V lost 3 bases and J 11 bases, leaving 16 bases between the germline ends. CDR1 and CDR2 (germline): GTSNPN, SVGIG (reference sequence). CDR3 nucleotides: TGTGCCTGGAGGGGAATAACCCCCTTGGCTTTCTTT. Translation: CAWRGITPLAFF. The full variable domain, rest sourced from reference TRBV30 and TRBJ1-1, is SQTIHQWPATLVQPVGSPLSLECTVEGTSNPNLYWYRQAAGRGLQLLFYSVGIGQISSEVPQNLSASRPQDRQFILSSKKLLLSDSGFYLCAWRGITPLAFFGQGTRLTVV.

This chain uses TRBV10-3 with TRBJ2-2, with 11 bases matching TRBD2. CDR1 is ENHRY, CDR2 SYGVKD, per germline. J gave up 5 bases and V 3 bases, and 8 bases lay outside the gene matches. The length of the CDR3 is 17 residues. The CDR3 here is CAISDSGLAGPTGELFF. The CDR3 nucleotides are TGTGCCATCAGTGATTCTGGACTAGCGGGCCCTACCGGGGAGCTGTTTTTT.

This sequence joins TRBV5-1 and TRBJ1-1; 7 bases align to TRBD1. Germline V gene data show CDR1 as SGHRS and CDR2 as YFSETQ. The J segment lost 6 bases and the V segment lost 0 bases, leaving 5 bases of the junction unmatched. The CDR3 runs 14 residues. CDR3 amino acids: CASSLGQGEAEAFF. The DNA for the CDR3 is TGCGCCAGCAGCTTGGGACAGGGAGAGGCTGAAGCTTTCTTT.

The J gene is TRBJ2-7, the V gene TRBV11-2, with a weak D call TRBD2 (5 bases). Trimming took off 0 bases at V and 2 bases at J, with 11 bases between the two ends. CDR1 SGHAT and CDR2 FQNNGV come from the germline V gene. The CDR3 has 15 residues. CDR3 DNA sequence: TGTGCCAGCAGCTTAGACGCGACTAACACCTACGAGCAGTACTTC. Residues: CASSLDATNTYEQYF.

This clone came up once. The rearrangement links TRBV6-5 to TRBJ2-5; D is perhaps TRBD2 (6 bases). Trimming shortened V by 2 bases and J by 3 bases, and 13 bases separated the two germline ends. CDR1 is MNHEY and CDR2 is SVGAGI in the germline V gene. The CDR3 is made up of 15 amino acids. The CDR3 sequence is CASSYVLGSKETQYF. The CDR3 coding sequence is TGTGCCAGCAGTTACGTTCTCGGGAGTAAAGAGACCCAGTACTTC.

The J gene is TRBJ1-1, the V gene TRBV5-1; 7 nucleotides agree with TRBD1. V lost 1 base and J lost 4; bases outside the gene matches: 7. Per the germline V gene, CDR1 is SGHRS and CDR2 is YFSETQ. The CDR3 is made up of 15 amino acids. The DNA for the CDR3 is TGCGCCAGCAGCTTGATAACAGGGGTAAGCACTGAAGCTTTCTTT. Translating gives CASSLITGVSTEAFF.

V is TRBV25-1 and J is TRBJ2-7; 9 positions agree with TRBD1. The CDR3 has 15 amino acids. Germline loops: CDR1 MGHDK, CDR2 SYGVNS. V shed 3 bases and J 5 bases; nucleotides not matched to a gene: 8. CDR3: CASSDPGTGKDEQYF. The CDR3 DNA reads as TGTGCCAGCAGTGACCCCGGGACAGGGAAGGACGAGCAGTACTTC.

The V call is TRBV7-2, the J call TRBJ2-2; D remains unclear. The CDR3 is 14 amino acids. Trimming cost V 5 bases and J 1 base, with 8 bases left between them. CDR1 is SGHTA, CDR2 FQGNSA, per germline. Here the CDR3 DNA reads TGTGCCAGCAGCCAAGGACGGAACACCGGGGAGCTGTTTTTT. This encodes CASSQGRNTGELFF.

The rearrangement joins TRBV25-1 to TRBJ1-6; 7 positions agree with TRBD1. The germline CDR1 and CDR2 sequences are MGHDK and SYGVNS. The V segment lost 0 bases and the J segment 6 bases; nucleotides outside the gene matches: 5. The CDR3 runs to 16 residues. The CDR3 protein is CASSEYRGGPNSPLHF. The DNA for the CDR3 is TGTGCCAGCAGTGAATACAGAGGGGGCCCTAATTCACCCCTCCACTTT.

Here the CDR3 DNA reads TGTGCCAGCAGGCTCACAGGGAGTTCACCCCTCCACTTT. It specifies CASRLTGSSPLHF. J is TRBJ1-6 and V is TRBV27; the D gene is possibly TRBD1 (6 bases). The CDR3 consists of 13 residues. V lost 6 bases, J lost 9 bases, and 12 bases lay in between. CDR1 and CDR2 from the germline V gene are MNHEY and SMNVEV (reference sequence).

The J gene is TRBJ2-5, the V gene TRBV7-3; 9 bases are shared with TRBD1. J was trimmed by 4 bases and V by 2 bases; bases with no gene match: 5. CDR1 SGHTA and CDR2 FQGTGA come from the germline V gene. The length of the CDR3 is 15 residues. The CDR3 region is CASSLGQGRGETQYF. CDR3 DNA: TGTGCCAGCAGCTTAGGACAGGGGAGGGGAGAGACCCAGTACTTC.

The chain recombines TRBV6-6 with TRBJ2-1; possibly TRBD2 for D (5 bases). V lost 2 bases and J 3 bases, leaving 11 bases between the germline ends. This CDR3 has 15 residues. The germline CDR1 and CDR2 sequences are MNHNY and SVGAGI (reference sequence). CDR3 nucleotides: TGTGCCAGCAGTTACAAGCGGCCTAACTACAATGAGCAGTTCTTC. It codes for CASSYKRPNYNEQFF.

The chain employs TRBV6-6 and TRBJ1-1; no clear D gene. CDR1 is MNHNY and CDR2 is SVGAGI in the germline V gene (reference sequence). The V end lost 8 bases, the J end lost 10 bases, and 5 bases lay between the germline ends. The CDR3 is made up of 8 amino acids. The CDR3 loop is CASSSAFF. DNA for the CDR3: TGTGCCAGCTCTTCAGCTTTCTTT.

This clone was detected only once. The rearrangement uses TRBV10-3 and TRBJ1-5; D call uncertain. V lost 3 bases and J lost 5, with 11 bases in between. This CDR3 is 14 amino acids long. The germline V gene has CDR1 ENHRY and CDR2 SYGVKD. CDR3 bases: TGTGCCATCAGTGAAGGCAGAGAACATCAGCCCCAGCATTTT. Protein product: CAISEGREHQPQHF.

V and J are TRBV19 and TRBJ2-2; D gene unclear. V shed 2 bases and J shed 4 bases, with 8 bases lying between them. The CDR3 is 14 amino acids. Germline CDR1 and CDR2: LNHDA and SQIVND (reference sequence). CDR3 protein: CASSIFSVTGELFF. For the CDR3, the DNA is TGTGCCAGTAGTATATTTTCTGTCACCGGGGAGCTGTTTTTT.

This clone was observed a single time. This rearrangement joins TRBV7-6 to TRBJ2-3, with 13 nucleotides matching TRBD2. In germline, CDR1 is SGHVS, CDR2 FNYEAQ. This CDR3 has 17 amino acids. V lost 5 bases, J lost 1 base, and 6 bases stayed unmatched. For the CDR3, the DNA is TGTGCCAGCAGCGACCGACTAGCGGGGGGAGGCACAGATACGCAGTATTTT. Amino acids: CASSDRLAGGGTDTQYF.

The CDR3, as DNA: TGCGCCAGCAGCCTACGACTAGCCGGGGAGCTGTTTTTT. As protein: CASSLRLAGELFF. The chain has TRBV5-1 and TRBJ2-2; a weak D match, TRBD2 (6 bases). From germline, CDR1 is SGHRS and CDR2 YFSETQ. Between the trimmed V and J ends, which lost 4 bases and 6 bases, there was a span of 10 bases. This CDR3 has 13 amino acids.

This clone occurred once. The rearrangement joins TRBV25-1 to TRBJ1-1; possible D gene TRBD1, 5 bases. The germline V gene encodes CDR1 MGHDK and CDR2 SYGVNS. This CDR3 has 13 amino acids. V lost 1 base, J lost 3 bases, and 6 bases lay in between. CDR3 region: CASSESRDTEAFF. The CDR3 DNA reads TGTGCCAGCAGTGAATCCAGGGACACTGAAGCTTTCTTT.

The CDR3 DNA is TGTGCCATCAGTGAGGACCTATCCGGGCCCTTCGGACAGCCCCAGCATTTT. This sequence encodes CAISEDLSGPFGQPQHF. This chain connects TRBV10-3 to TRBJ1-5; D not certain. The germline V gene encodes CDR1 ENHRY and CDR2 SYGVKD. The ends were cut back, 2 bases at V and 7 bases at J, with 21 bases in the middle. This CDR3 has 17 residues.

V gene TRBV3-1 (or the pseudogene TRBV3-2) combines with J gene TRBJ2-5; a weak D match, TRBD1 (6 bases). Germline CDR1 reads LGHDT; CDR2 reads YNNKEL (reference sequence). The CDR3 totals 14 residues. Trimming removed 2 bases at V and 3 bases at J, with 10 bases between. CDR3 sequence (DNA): TGTGCCAGCAGCCAACTCAGGGGCAAAGAGACCCAGTACTTC. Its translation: CASSQLRGKETQYF.

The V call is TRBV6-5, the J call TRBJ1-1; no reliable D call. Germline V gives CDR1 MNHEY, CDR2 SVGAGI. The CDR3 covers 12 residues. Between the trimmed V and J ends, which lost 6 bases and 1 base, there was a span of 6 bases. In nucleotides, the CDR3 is TGTGCCAGCAGCACACAGAACACTGAAGCTTTCTTT. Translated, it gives CASSTQNTEAFF.

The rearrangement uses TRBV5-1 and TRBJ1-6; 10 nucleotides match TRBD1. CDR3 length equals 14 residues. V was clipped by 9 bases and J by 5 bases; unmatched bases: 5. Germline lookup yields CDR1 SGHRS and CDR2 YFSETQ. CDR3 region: CATRGTGDNSPLHF. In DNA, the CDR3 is TGCGCCACCCGAGGGACAGGGGATAATTCACCCCTCCACTTT.